The rows below give T cell receptor beta chains drawn from one sample of a study of CD8 T cells in Susac syndrome. One entry per CDR3 protein results from TCRdb running MiXCR on the immunoSEQ multiplex PCR reads. Of some 150,000 distinct CDR3 sequences listed, more than 85% were seen once; the top ten hold around 0.15%. Sequenced material: CD4+ T cells from PBMCs. The receptors here all came from a human donor with Susac syndrome. Each CDR3 is given with its conserved first and last residue. D genes are given only for firm matches. Some rows mark clone size as missing; the rest say once, few, many or name a class of expanded clone.

CDR3aa,CDR3nt,len,d_gene,v_gene,j_gene,abundance
CAWRASGKANEQFF,TGTGCCTGGAGGGCTAGCGGGAAAGCCAATGAGCAGTTCTTC,14,TRBD2,TRBV30,TRBJ2-1,-
CASSLKTYSGNTIYF,TGTGCCAGCAGCTTAAAGACCTACTCTGGAAACACCATATATTTT,15,-,TRBV7-9,TRBJ1-3,-
CASSSRTRTEAFF,TGTGCCAGCAGTTCGAGGACGAGAACTGAAGCTTTCTTT,13,-,TRBV12-3/TRBV12-4,TRBJ1-1,-
CASGSKLAGVLNEQFF,TGTGCTAGTGGTTCGAAACTAGCGGGAGTTCTCAATGAGCAGTTCTTC,16,TRBD2,TRBV12-5,TRBJ2-1,-
CASSLGGEPTDTQYF,TGCGCCAGCAGCTTGGGGGGGGAGCCCACAGATACGCAGTATTTT,15,-,TRBV5-1,TRBJ2-3,-
CASSSRLKAGGHNEQFF,TGTGCCAGCAGTTCCCGCCTGAAAGCGGGGGGGCACAATGAGCAGTTCTTC,17,TRBD2,TRBV12-3/TRBV12-4,TRBJ2-1,-
CASSQAEGTQYF,TGTGCCAGCAGCCAAGCGGAAGGGACCCAGTACTTC,12,-,TRBV3-1,TRBJ2-5,-
CASSQGLRRNTEAFF,TGTGCCAGCAGCCAAGGTCTCAGGAGGAACACTGAAGCTTTCTTT,15,-,TRBV14,TRBJ1-1,once
CASSLRLAGGNEQFF,TGTGCCAGCAGTTTGCGTCTAGCGGGGGGTAATGAGCAGTTCTTC,15,TRBD2,TRBV12-3/TRBV12-4,TRBJ2-1,-
CASSATSGRTDTQYF,TGTGCCAGTAGTGCGACTAGCGGGAGAACAGATACGCAGTATTTT,15,TRBD2,TRBV19,TRBJ2-3,-
CASSLSAANTGELFF,TGCGCCAGCAGCTTGTCGGCAGCGAACACCGGGGAGCTGTTTTTT,15,-,TRBV5-1,TRBJ2-2,once
CASSQVQNTEAFF,TGTGCCAGCAGCCAAGTTCAGAACACTGAAGCTTTCTTT,13,-,TRBV3-1,TRBJ1-1,-
CAWSVGSRGEEFF,TGTGCCTGGAGTGTAGGCTCCAGGGGTGAAGAGTTCTTC,13,-,TRBV30,TRBJ2-1,-
CAWSGTSGIRFF,TGTGCCTGGAGTGGGACTAGCGGCATACGGTTCTTC,12,TRBD2,TRBV30,TRBJ2-1,-
CATSRGGGGSGEQFF,TGTGCCACCAGCAGAGGGGGTGGCGGGAGTGGTGAGCAGTTCTTC,15,TRBD2,TRBV15,TRBJ2-1,-
CASSLRTYEQYF,TGTGCCAGTTCTCTCCGGACCTACGAGCAGTACTTC,12,-,TRBV12-3/TRBV12-4,TRBJ2-7,-
CASSYQGRNGYTF,TGTGCCAGCAGTTACCAGGGTAGGAATGGCTACACCTTC,13,-,TRBV6-6,TRBJ1-2,-
CASSQDHPGQRQETQYF,TGCGCCAGCAGCCAAGACCACCCGGGACAGCGACAAGAGACCCAGTACTTC,17,TRBD1,TRBV4-1,TRBJ2-5,once
CAWDRGAYEQYF,TGTGCCTGGGACAGGGGGGCCTACGAGCAGTACTTC,12,TRBD1,TRBV30,TRBJ2-7,-
CASSVSTAGVGEKLFF,TGTGCCAGCAGCGTTTCGACAGCGGGGGTCGGAGAAAAACTGTTTTTT,16,-,TRBV9,TRBJ1-4,-
CASSGLGEGYGYTF,TGTGCCAGCAGTGGGCTGGGGGAAGGCTATGGCTACACCTTC,14,-,TRBV2,TRBJ1-2,once
CSANGQGNPNYGYTF,TGCAGTGCTAACGGACAGGGGAATCCTAACTATGGCTACACCTTC,15,TRBD1,TRBV20-1,TRBJ1-2,-
CASSQTNYYGYTF,TGTGCCAGCAGCCAAACTAACTACTATGGCTACACCTTC,13,-,TRBV3-1,TRBJ1-2,-
CASSHPSGTDTQYF,TGTGCCAGCAGCCACCCAAGCGGGACAGATACGCAGTATTTT,14,-,TRBV9,TRBJ2-3,-
CASSLMGFWGHGYTF,TGTGCTAGCAGCTTAATGGGGTTTTGGGGCCATGGCTACACCTTC,15,-,TRBV7-7,TRBJ1-2,-
CASSPDSRFSPLHF,TGTGCCAGCAGTCCTGACTCGAGATTCTCACCCCTCCACTTT,14,-,TRBV28,TRBJ1-6,-
CASSEWRGTQYF,TGTGCCAGCAGTGAATGGAGGGGGACGCAGTATTTT,12,-,TRBV25-1,TRBJ2-3,once
CSVAPKLGGNEQFF,TGCAGCGTCGCTCCCAAACTGGGAGGCAATGAGCAGTTCTTC,14,-,TRBV29-1,TRBJ2-1,-
CASSQEGFGSNQPQHF,TGCGCCAGCAGTCAGGAAGGGTTTGGAAGCAATCAGCCCCAGCATTTT,16,-,TRBV23-1,TRBJ1-5,-
CASSLEYEQYF,TGTGCCAGCAGCTTGGAATACGAGCAGTACTTC,11,-,TRBV5-4,TRBJ2-7,few
CSVHSDGGYGYTF,TGCAGCGTTCACTCCGACGGAGGGTATGGCTACACCTTC,13,-,TRBV29-1,TRBJ1-2,-
CSARGAGGTNTEAFF,TGCAGTGCTAGAGGGGCAGGGGGCACGAACACTGAAGCTTTCTTT,15,TRBD1,TRBV20-1,TRBJ1-1,-
CASSVAGAVYGYTF,TGTGCCAGCAGCGTAGCAGGGGCTGTCTATGGCTACACCTTC,14,-,TRBV9,TRBJ1-2,-
CASSPPSGGTGELFF,TGTGCCAGCTCACCACCCAGCGGGGGGACCGGGGAGCTGTTTTTT,15,TRBD2,TRBV18,TRBJ2-2,-
CACQTGPDRAGEAFF,TGTGCCTGCCAAACCGGCCCGGACAGGGCCGGTGAAGCTTTCTTT,15,TRBD1,TRBV30,TRBJ1-1,-
CASSPRASSTDTQYF,TGTGCCAGCTCACCGAGGGCATCTAGCACAGATACGCAGTATTTT,15,-,TRBV18,TRBJ2-3,-
CSAPNGGNTEAFF,TGCAGTGCCCCAAACGGGGGGAACACTGAAGCTTTCTTT,13,-,TRBV20-1,TRBJ1-1,-
CASRTDTSKETQYF,TGCGCCAGCAGGACAGATACATCAAAGGAGACCCAGTACTTC,14,-,TRBV5-1,TRBJ2-5,once
CASRNASRGYTF,TGTGCCAGCAGGAATGCCTCCAGGGGCTACACCTTC,12,-,TRBV7-9,TRBJ1-2,-
CASSLESNQPQHF,TGTGCCAGCAGCTTAGAGTCGAATCAGCCCCAGCATTTT,13,-,TRBV11-2,TRBJ1-5,-
CSARTSGLGQFF,TGCAGTGCCCGGACTAGCGGTTTAGGGCAGTTCTTC,12,TRBD2,TRBV20-1,TRBJ2-1,-
CASSLMGQGETQYF,TGTGCCAGCAGCCTTATGGGGCAGGGAGAGACCCAGTACTTC,14,-,TRBV6-5,TRBJ2-5,-
CAISLGSSGANVLTF,TGTGCCATCAGCCTAGGGAGCTCTGGGGCCAACGTCCTGACTTTC,15,-,TRBV10-3,TRBJ2-6,-